This is a list of T cell receptor beta chains from one sample in a study of breast tumors, draining lymph nodes, adjacent tissues. TCRdb used MiXCR to reprocess the multiplex PCR reads, holding one entry per CDR3 protein. This sample yields around 130,000 distinct CDR3 sequences, of which 21% are seen a single time; about 2.2% belongs to the top ten. Material for sequencing was axillary lymph node tissue. The receptors were sampled from a female donor with breast cancer. Some clones in this sample may be carry-over from other donors' samples. CDR3s include the opening cysteine and the closing phenylalanine or tryptophan. D genes are given only for firm matches. Expanded clones get a size class; other rows say once, few or many, or leave the size out.

CDR3 DNA,CDR3 protein,J gene,D gene,V gene,clone size
TGCAGTGCTAGAGTTTCTGAAGCTTTCTTT,CSARVSEAFF,TRBJ1-1,.,TRBV20-1,.
TGTGCCAGCAGCAAGGAGTTCCAAGAGACCCAGTACTTC,CASSKEFQETQYF,TRBJ2-5,.,TRBV6-1,many
TGTGCCAGCAGCCCCCCCGGGACTGGGTACGAGCAGTACTTC,CASSPPGTGYEQYF,TRBJ2-7,.,TRBV27,many
TGTGCCAGCAGCACCCCGGGTTCCTACAATGAGCAGTTCTTC,CASSTPGSYNEQFF,TRBJ2-1,.,TRBV11-2,many
TGTGCCACCAGTGATCCAAGGACAGGGGTTGAAAAACTGTTTTTT,CATSDPRTGVEKLFF,TRBJ1-4,TRBD1,TRBV24-1,many
TGTGCCAGCGGCGGGGGACTAGCGGGATACAATGAGCAGTTCTTC,CASGGGLAGYNEQFF,TRBJ2-1,TRBD2,TRBV9,.
TGTGCCAGCAGCGACAGGGAATCTGGGGCCAACGTCCCGACTTTC,CASSDRESGANVPTF,TRBJ2-6,TRBD1,TRBV12-3/TRBV12-4,.
TGTGCCAGCAGCTTTTCCGGGTCCGGACGTTCCTACAATGAGCAGTTCTTC,CASSFSGSGRSYNEQFF,TRBJ2-1,.,TRBV7-9,many
TGTGCCAGCAGCTCTGACCCGGGAGGGGCGAATGAAAAACTGTTTTTT,CASSSDPGGANEKLFF,TRBJ1-4,.,TRBV11-2,many
TGTGCCAGCAGCTTAGGAGGGGCCCATGGCTACACCTTC,CASSLGGAHGYTF,TRBJ1-2,.,TRBV11-2,few
TGCGCCAGCAGCTTAACGACGGGAGGCACTAGCACAGATACGCAGTATTTT,CASSLTTGGTSTDTQYF,TRBJ2-3,TRBD2,TRBV5-1,many
TGTGCCAGCAGTGGACAGATCAATCAGCCCCAGCATTTT,CASSGQINQPQHF,TRBJ1-5,.,TRBV2,many
TGTGCCAGCAGCCAGACCACCAGAGGAAACACCATATATTTT,CASSQTTRGNTIYF,TRBJ1-3,.,TRBV3-1,many
TGTGCCAGCAGCTTAGGGGGCGGAAACTACAATGAGCAGTTCTTC,CASSLGGGNYNEQFF,TRBJ2-1,.,TRBV7-9,many
TGTGCCAGCAGACGGGACAGCGAGGCCTATAGCAATCAGCCCCAGCATTTT,CASRRDSEAYSNQPQHF,TRBJ1-5,TRBD1,TRBV27,few
TGTGCCAGTAGTATCTATAGCGGGGCCTCCTACAATGAGCAGTTCTTC,CASSIYSGASYNEQFF,TRBJ2-1,TRBD2,TRBV19,many
TGTGCCAGCAGCTCCACGGGAGGGGCGGGGTCCTACAATGAGCAGTTCTTC,CASSSTGGAGSYNEQFF,TRBJ2-1,TRBD2,TRBV7-9,many
TGTGCCAGCGGGACTACATCTAGCGGGCAGAGGAACGAGCAGTACTTC,CASGTTSSGQRNEQYF,TRBJ2-7,TRBD2,TRBV6-5,many
TGTGCCACCAGTGATCTAACAGGGCCGGGGGATACGCAGTATTTT,CATSDLTGPGDTQYF,TRBJ2-3,.,TRBV24-1,many
TGTGCCATCGGAGAGGGAGAGGGGAACTATGGCTACACCTTC,CAIGEGEGNYGYTF,TRBJ1-2,.,TRBV10-3,many
TGCGCCAGCACACGGGACCCTAATTACAATGAGCAGTTCTTC,CASTRDPNYNEQFF,TRBJ2-1,.,TRBV5-1,many
TGTGCCAGCAGCTTAGTTGCGGGAATCCAAATCACAGATACGCAGTATTTT,CASSLVAGIQITDTQYF,TRBJ2-3,.,TRBV7-9,many
TGCAGTGCTCATAGGACAGGGGGCGCAGGCGGGGAGCTGTTTTTT,CSAHRTGGAGGELFF,TRBJ2-2,TRBD1,TRBV20-1,many
TGTGCCAGCAGTGCAGGGGACGCTTCTGGGGCCAACGTCCTGACTTTC,CASSAGDASGANVLTF,TRBJ2-6,.,TRBV28,.
TGTGCCAGCAGTATCCCAGGGGAGGGGACCCAGTACTTC,CASSIPGEGTQYF,TRBJ2-5,.,TRBV2,.
TGTGCCAGCAGCCGAGGTGACACAGATACGCAGTATTTT,CASSRGDTDTQYF,TRBJ2-3,.,TRBV7-2,many
TGTGCCAGTAGTATAGGGGGATCTGCGAACACCGGGGAGCTGTTTTTT,CASSIGGSANTGELFF,TRBJ2-2,.,TRBV19,many
TGTGCCACCAGTGATCCACAGGGAGATGAGCAGTTCTTC,CATSDPQGDEQFF,TRBJ2-1,.,TRBV24-1,many
TGTGCCAGCAGCCAAGATTCGGCCTCTGGAAACACCATATATTTT,CASSQDSASGNTIYF,TRBJ1-3,.,TRBV5-5,many
TGTGCCAGCAGTACGACGACAGGGTTCACACCCGGAAACACCATATATTTT,CASSTTTGFTPGNTIYF,TRBJ1-3,TRBD1,TRBV28,few
TGCGCCAGCAGCCAGCCTCTCTACTCTGGAAACACCATATATTTT,CASSQPLYSGNTIYF,TRBJ1-3,.,TRBV4-1,few
TGTGCCAGCTCACCCCATGGATATGGCTACACCTTC,CASSPHGYGYTF,TRBJ1-2,.,TRBV18,many
TGTGCCAGCAGATACCTCGGACAGGGTAGGGCTTCACCCCTCCACTTT,CASRYLGQGRASPLHF,TRBJ1-6,TRBD1,TRBV28,few
TGCGCCAGCAGCTTGGACGGGGACTATGGCTACACCTTC,CASSLDGDYGYTF,TRBJ1-2,.,TRBV5-1,many
TGTGCCAGCAGTAACCTGGCGGGAGATTCCGAGCAGTACTTC,CASSNLAGDSEQYF,TRBJ2-7,TRBD2,TRBV12-3/TRBV12-4,many
TGTGCCTGGAGTTACGGACAGGGGAGACAGCCCCAGCATTTT,CAWSYGQGRQPQHF,TRBJ1-5,TRBD1,TRBV30,few
TGTGCCAGCAGCCAAGGGGACAGGGGGTTCTATGGCTACACCTTC,CASSQGDRGFYGYTF,TRBJ1-2,TRBD1,TRBV3-1,many
TGCAGTGCCCACACACGGACTAGCGGGAGTCCGTCGTCCTTTCGGGAGCAGTACTTC,CSAHTRTSGSPSSFREQYF,TRBJ2-7,TRBD2,TRBV20-1,many
TGTGCCACCAGTGATTTCACCGAGGGTGCAGATACGCAGTATTTT,CATSDFTEGADTQYF,TRBJ2-3,.,TRBV24-1,many
TGTGCCAGTAGTATAGATCGGGACTTGGGGACAGGAGCTTTCTTT,CASSIDRDLGTGAFF,TRBJ1-1,TRBD1,TRBV19,.
TGTGCCACCAGCAGAGATCTTCTGGCAGGGGTTGGCTACACCTTC,CATSRDLLAGVGYTF,TRBJ1-2,.,TRBV15,many
TGTGCCAGCAGCGGGGGGGGGACAACCTCGGGGAATGAGCAGTTCTTC,CASSGGGTTSGNEQFF,TRBJ2-1,.,TRBV11-3,many
TGTGCCACAAAACAGGGGGCAATAGATAATTCACCCCTCCACTTT,CATKQGAIDNSPLHF,TRBJ1-6,TRBD1,TRBV10-3,many
TGTGCCAGCAGTGGGACAGGGAATGAAAAACTGTTTTTT,CASSGTGNEKLFF,TRBJ1-4,TRBD1,TRBV9,many
TGTGCCAGCAGCCAAGATTTTAGACAGGCCAAGAACTACAATGAGCAGTTCTTC,CASSQDFRQAKNYNEQFF,TRBJ2-1,.,TRBV3-1,few
TGTGCCAGCAGTCCAATGACTAGCGGGAGTCGGGCCTTCTACGAGCAGTACTTC,CASSPMTSGSRAFYEQYF,TRBJ2-7,TRBD2,TRBV12-3/TRBV12-4,many
TGTGCCAGTACCTGGGGGGGGGGCCAGCCCCAGCATTTT,CASTWGGGQPQHF,TRBJ1-5,.,TRBV19,few